Below, 15 T cell receptor beta chains from the same sample are listed, as sequenced in a study of CD8 T cell repertoires and HIV-1 epitope variants. Antigens of these TCRs are unknown. Data came from immunoSEQ multiplex PCR; TCRdb stores just in-frame clones and leaves some out. This table holds almost 5,000 clones, around 63% found once. Sequencing was done on a sample of cultured CD8+ T cells derived from PBMCs. The receptors were gathered from a male donor with HIV.

This clone was found a few times. The V and J genes are TRBV4-2 and TRBJ1-2; possible D gene TRBD1, 5 bases. Trimming removed 1 base from V and 8 bases from J, with 8 bases in between. Germline assignment: CDR1 LGHNA and CDR2 YNFKEQ. This CDR3 contains 12 residues. The CDR3 loop is CASSQAGGGYTF. CDR3 nucleotide sequence: TGTGCCAGCAGCCAAGCGGGGGGAGGCTACACCTTC.

This clone is deemed medium-sized. The chain is built from TRBV7-8 and TRBJ2-3; D is uncertain. V lost 0 bases, J lost 5 bases, and 9 bases lay in between. Germline CDR1 SGHVS, CDR2 FQNEAQ. The CDR3 runs to 14 residues. The CDR3 DNA is TGTGCCAGCAGCTTAGCGAGCGTTGGAGATACGCAGTATTTT. Translated: CASSLASVGDTQYF.

A note on this clone: Germline is not matched at one junction end, which may reflect a read error. Here the CDR3 DNA reads TGTGCCAGCACCTTACGGTTGGACAATGAGCAGTTCTTC. This translates into CASTLRLDNEQFF. The chain recombines TRBV13 with TRBJ2-1; D is unclear. The CDR3 length is 13 residues. Per the germline V gene, CDR1 is PRHDT and CDR2 is FYEKMQ (reference sequence).

The rearrangement uses TRBV28 and TRBJ2-7, with 7 bases aligning to TRBD1. V trimming: 10 bases; J trimming: 3 bases; junction bases outside the gene matches: 15. Germline CDR1 reads MDHEN; CDR2 reads SYDVKM. This CDR3 comprises 15 residues. The CDR3 region is CATSLRLGQLYEQYF. CDR3 nucleotides: TGTGCCACCTCCCTTCGCCTGGGACAGCTCTACGAGCAGTACTTC.

V usage is TRBV29-1 and J usage is TRBJ1-5; maybe TRBD1 (6 bases). The germline V gene encodes CDR1 SQVTM and CDR2 ANQGSEA. Trimming removed 4 bases from V and 1 base from J, with 17 bases in between. CDR3 size: 16 residues. The CDR3: CSVGGGIDRSNQPQHF. The CDR3 DNA sequence: TGCAGCGTTGGGGGGGGGATCGACAGGAGCAATCAGCCCCAGCATTTT.

This clone turned up a few times. The rearrangement links TRBV6-5 to TRBJ1-5, with 10 positions matching TRBD1. The V gene end was trimmed by 4 bases and the J gene end by 3 bases; junction bases not matched to a gene: 6. CDR1 is MNHEY, CDR2 SVGAGI, per germline. This CDR3 region has 16 residues. The CDR3 protein is CASSLSGTGVNQPQHF. The CDR3, as DNA: TGTGCCAGCAGTTTATCCGGGACAGGGGTCAATCAGCCCCAGCATTTT.

The chain is built from TRBV4-1 and TRBJ1-5; D is uncertain. This CDR3 comprises 16 residues. Deletions cut 0 bases from V and 2 bases from J, with 11 bases between. CDR1 MGHRA and CDR2 YSYEKL come from the germline V gene. The CDR3 nucleotides are TGCGCCAGCAGCCAAGATGGCGGGATCGGCAATCAGCCCCAGCATTTT. Translating gives CASSQDGGIGNQPQHF.

The chain combines TRBV28 with TRBJ2-2; the match to TRBD1 covers 10 bases. CDR1 is MDHEN and CDR2 is SYDVKM in the germline V gene. With 7 bases clipped from V and 5 bases from J, the junction kept 7 bases outside the gene matches. The CDR3 is made up of 15 amino acids. This chain's CDR3 is CASTPWDRGTGELFF. CDR3 coding DNA: TGTGCCAGCACCCCCTGGGACAGGGGAACCGGGGAGCTGTTTTTT.

The chain recombines TRBV27 with TRBJ2-3, with D unresolved. V dropped 2 bases and J dropped 2 bases, with 5 bases sitting between them. CDR1 MNHEY and CDR2 SMNVEV come from the germline V gene (reference sequence). The CDR3 is 13 amino acids. CDR3 amino acids: CASSLSITDTQYF. The CDR3 DNA is TGTGCCAGCAGTTTAAGTATCACAGATACGCAGTATTTT.

V and J are TRBV2 and TRBJ2-1; D not resolved. Germline V gives CDR1 SNHLY, CDR2 FYNNEI. V was clipped by 2 bases and J by 3 bases, with 2 bases between them. The length of the CDR3 is 12 residues. Written as DNA, the CDR3 is TGTGCCAGCAGTGAAAACTACAATGAGCAGTTCTTC. It specifies CASSENYNEQFF.

This chain links TRBV5-1 with TRBJ2-1; possibly TRBD1 for D (5 bases). Germline V lookup: CDR1 SGHRS, CDR2 YFSETQ. The CDR3 totals 16 residues. V lost 2 bases and J 3 bases, leaving 15 bases between the germline ends. CDR3 in amino acids: CASSFNSGMIYNEQFF. The CDR3 DNA reads TGCGCCAGCAGCTTTAATTCAGGGATGATCTACAATGAGCAGTTCTTC.

This chain connects TRBV5-6 to TRBJ2-7; TRBD1 is a possible D gene (5 bases). Germline V gene sequence: CDR1 SGHDT, CDR2 YYEEEE. Trimming stripped 0 bases from V and 7 bases from J, with 14 bases between. This CDR3 is built from 14 residues. The CDR3 reads CASSLGQYLREQYF. CDR3 in DNA: TGTGCCAGCAGCTTGGGACAGTACCTTCGTGAGCAGTACTTC.

The genes are TRBV4-3 and TRBJ1-4; maybe TRBD1 (5 bases). Germline V gene lookup returns CDR1 LGHNA and CDR2 YSLEER. The CDR3 has 16 residues. With 2 bases removed from V and 5 bases from J, the gap between germline ends came to 15 bases. The CDR3 sequence is CASSQFLGAENEKLFF. The CDR3 coding sequence is TGCGCCAGCAGCCAATTCCTCGGGGCAGAGAATGAAAAACTGTTTTTT.

In this sample, this clone turned up a few times. The rearrangement joins TRBV4-1 to TRBJ2-1; a weak D match, TRBD1 (5 bases). CDR3 length: 15 residues. CDR1 is MGHRA and CDR2 is YSYEKL in the germline V gene. The ends were cut back, 3 bases at V and 0 bases at J, with 9 bases in the middle. DNA for the CDR3: TGCGCCAGCAGCCATCCGGACACCTCCTACAATGAGCAGTTCTTC. Protein product: CASSHPDTSYNEQFF.

The rearrangement uses TRBV6-4 and TRBJ2-7; D is undetermined. V was trimmed by 10 bases and J by 6 bases, leaving 16 bases between them. This CDR3 is 12 amino acids long. Per the germline V gene, CDR1 is MRHNA and CDR2 is SNTAGT. CDR3 sequence: CANPAPNVEQYF. The CDR3 DNA reads TGTGCCAACCCAGCCCCGAATGTCGAGCAGTACTTC.